Given below is one T cell receptor beta chain in context. Its antigen remains unidentified. Trimming removed 4 bases from V and 6 bases from J, with 21 bases in between. The CDR3 runs 15 residues. CDR1 is SQVTM, CDR2 ANQGSEA, per germline. Treatment meaning: oral pan-JAK inhibitor, 5-10 mg twice daily. This sample is drawn from a study of CD8+ T cells in alopecia areata. Study as a whole: Treated patients received oral tofacitinib, 5 to 10 mg twice daily.

Once RNA had been extracted, it was reverse transcribed into cDNA to act as the sequencing template. TCRdb keeps only in-frame clones here, not all; method: immunoSEQ multiplex PCR. The table records some 200,000 clones, approximately 57% of them present only once. Study-wide results and limits: Among the 100 top clones, expanded CD8+ clones, like scalp clonality, were significantly decreased by tofacitinib. Higher clonality than in normal scalp was seen in lesional scalp, especially alopecia totalis/universalis.

This sample comprised CD4+ T cells sorted from blood, obtained at week 4, from a patient treated with tofacitinib. The chain is built from TRBV29-1 and TRBJ1-2; D gene unclear. The source of this sequence is a human donor with alopecia areata. CDR3 sequence reads: CSVAPRVGLSNGYTF. The CDR3 DNA is TGCAGCGTTGCCCCCCGAGTAGGACTTTCCAATGGCTACACCTTC.